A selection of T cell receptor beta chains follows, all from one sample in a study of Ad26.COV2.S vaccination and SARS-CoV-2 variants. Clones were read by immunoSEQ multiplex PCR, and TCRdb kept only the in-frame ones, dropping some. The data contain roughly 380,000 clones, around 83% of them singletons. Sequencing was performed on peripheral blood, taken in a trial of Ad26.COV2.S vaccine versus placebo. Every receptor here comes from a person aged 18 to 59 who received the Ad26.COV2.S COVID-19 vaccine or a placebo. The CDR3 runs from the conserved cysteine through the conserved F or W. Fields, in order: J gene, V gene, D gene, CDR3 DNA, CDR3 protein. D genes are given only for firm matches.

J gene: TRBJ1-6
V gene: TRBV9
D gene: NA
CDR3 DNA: TGTGCCAGCAGCCCAAGGCCCAATTCACCCCTCCACTTT
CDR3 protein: CASSPRPNSPLHF

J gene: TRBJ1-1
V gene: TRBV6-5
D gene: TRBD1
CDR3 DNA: TGTGCCAGCAGTTCCCCCTGGGGGGACAGGGGGGGAGCTTTCTTT
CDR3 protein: CASSSPWGDRGGAFF

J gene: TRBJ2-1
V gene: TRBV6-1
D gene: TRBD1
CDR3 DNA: TGTGCCAGCAGTGTAGGGACAGGGGGCCCCTACAATGAGCAGTTCTTC
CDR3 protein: CASSVGTGGPYNEQFF

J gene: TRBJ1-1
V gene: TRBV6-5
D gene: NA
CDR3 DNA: TGTGCCAGCAGTTACTCCCTGCAGAACACTGAAGCTTTCTTT
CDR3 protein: CASSYSLQNTEAFF

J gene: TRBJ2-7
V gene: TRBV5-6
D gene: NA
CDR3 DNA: TGTGCCAGCAGCTTGAACATGCGGCCCTACGAGCAGTACTTC
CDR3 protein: CASSLNMRPYEQYF

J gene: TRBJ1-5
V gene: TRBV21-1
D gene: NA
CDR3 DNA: TGTGCCAGCAGCAATCTGTACTATAGCAATCAGCCCCAGCATTTT
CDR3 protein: CASSNLYYSNQPQHF

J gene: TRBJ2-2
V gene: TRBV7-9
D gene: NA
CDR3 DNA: TGTGCCTCCGGGCAGGGGAGTTCCGGGGAGCTGTTTTTT
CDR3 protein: CASGQGSSGELFF

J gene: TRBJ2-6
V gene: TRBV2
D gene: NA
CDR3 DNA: TGTGCCAGCAGTGACTCTGGGGCCAACGTCCTGACTTTC
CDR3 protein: CASSDSGANVLTF

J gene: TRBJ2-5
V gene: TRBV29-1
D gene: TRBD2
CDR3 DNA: TGCAGCGTCAGCGGGACTAGCGGGAGGGAGACCCAGTACTTC
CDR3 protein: CSVSGTSGRETQYF

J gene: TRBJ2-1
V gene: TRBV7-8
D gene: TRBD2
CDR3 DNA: TGTGCCAGCAGCTCCACCACGGCGGGAGGGCCCTATGAGCAGTTCTTC
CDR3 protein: CASSSTTAGGPYEQFF

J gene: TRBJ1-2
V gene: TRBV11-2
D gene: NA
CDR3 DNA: TGTGCCAGCAGCCGCCAGATGTATGGCTACACCTTC
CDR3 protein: CASSRQMYGYTF

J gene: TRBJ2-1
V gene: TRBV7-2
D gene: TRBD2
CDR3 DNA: TGTGCCAGCAGCTTAGTGTCGTCTAGCGGGAGAAGGAATGAGCAGTTCTTC
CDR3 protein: CASSLVSSSGRRNEQFF

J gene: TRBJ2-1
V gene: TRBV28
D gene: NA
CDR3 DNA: TGTGCCAGCAGGATAGCGACAGACTACAATGAGCAGTTCTTC
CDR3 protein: CASRIATDYNEQFF

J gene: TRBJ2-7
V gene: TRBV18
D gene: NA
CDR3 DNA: TGTGCCAGCTCACCGATCGCAGAGGCCTACGAGCAGTACTTC
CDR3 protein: CASSPIAEAYEQYF

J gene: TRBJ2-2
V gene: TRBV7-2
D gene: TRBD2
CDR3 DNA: TGTGCCAGCAGCTTAGGAGGAGCGGGGGCCTACACCGGGGAGCTGTTTTTT
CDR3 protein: CASSLGGAGAYTGELFF

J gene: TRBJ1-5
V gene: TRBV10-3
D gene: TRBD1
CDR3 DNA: TGTGCCATCAGTGCGACAGGGAATAGCAATCAGCCCCAGCATTTT
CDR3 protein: CAISATGNSNQPQHF

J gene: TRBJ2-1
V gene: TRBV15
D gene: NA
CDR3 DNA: TGTGCCACCAGCAGCCTTGCTAATCGGTTGTTCTTC
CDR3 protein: CATSSLANRLFF